The 7 T cell receptor beta chains below come from one sample, sequenced in a study of TIL therapy for anti-PD-1-resistant metastatic lung cancer (dated by TCRdb to 2020 to 2022). TCR beta CDR3 regions were amplified from genomic DNA by bias-controlled multiplex PCR with the immunoSEQ v3 hsTCRB kit. TCRdb took over this immuneACCESS table, retaining in-frame rearrangements with V and J assigned. Such tables are incomplete; in checked studies, under half of the missing clones stem from an unresolved V gene, and the remainder is unexplained. In all, the sample holds about 36,000 clones, and around 67% of those were seen once. Clones ranked in the top ten supply under 7% of the sample. According to the study, the label for this sample's time point signals: pre-treatment sample, taken before nivolumab and TIL therapy. Sequenced material: blood, taken at baseline. These TCRs come from a person between 25 and 79 years old with non-small cell lung cancer.

The rearrangement uses TRBV9 and TRBJ2-1; TRBD1 agrees at 7 bases. The CDR3 is 19 residues long. The V segment lost 2 bases and the J segment 5 bases; nucleotides outside the gene matches: 19. Germline V gene lookup returns CDR1 SGDLS and CDR2 YYNGEE. CDR3 region: CASSVATGATPREDNEQFF. The CDR3 DNA reads as TGTGCCAGCAGCGTTGCCACAGGGGCCACACCGCGAGAGGACAATGAGCAGTTCTTC.

V gene TRBV5-8 combines with J gene TRBJ1-2, with D tentatively TRBD1 (5 bases). Germline CDR1 SGHTS, CDR2 YDEGEE. The V and J ends lost 4 bases and 5 bases respectively, with 15 bases between them. This CDR3 is 14 amino acids long. CDR3 coding DNA: TGTGCCAGCAGCCGATCGGATAGGGGATATGGCTACACCTTC. Translated, it gives CASSRSDRGYGYTF.

The chain joins TRBV4-1 to TRBJ1-4; maybe TRBD1 (5 bases). Between the trimmed V and J ends, which lost 0 bases and 7 bases, there was a span of 15 bases. The CDR3 covers 16 residues. Per germline, CDR1 MGHRA and CDR2 YSYEKL. The CDR3: CASSQEILATGEKLFF. The CDR3 coding sequence is TGCGCCAGCAGCCAAGAAATCCTAGCAACAGGTGAAAAACTGTTTTTT.

Only a few counts were recorded for this clone. In DNA form, the CDR3 reads TGTGCCTGGTCGGGGGGAGGTAATCAGCCCCAGCATTTT. This codes for CAWSGGGNQPQHF. This chain links TRBV30 with TRBJ1-5; possibly TRBD1 for D (5 bases). The V gene's germline CDR1 is GTSNPN and CDR2 SVGIG (reference sequence). The V gene lost 5 bases and the J gene lost 4 bases, with 12 bases spanning the gap. The CDR3 extends over 13 amino acids.

The rearrangement joins TRBV2 to TRBJ2-7; 9 bases match TRBD2. The CDR3 covers 14 residues. Per the germline V gene, CDR1 is SNHLY and CDR2 is FYNNEI. V was clipped by 3 bases and J by 2 bases; unmatched bases: 2. The CDR3 loop is CASSDAGGPYEQYF. The CDR3 DNA sequence: TGTGCCAGCAGTGATGCGGGAGGGCCCTACGAGCAGTACTTC.

The table lists this clone with a few counts. This rearrangement joins TRBV5-4 to TRBJ1-1; 8 positions match TRBD1. Trimming took 4 bases from V and 0 from J; bases not matched to a gene: 8. Per germline, CDR1 SGHNT and CDR2 YYREEE (reference sequence). The CDR3 sequence is 16 residues long. CDR3: CASSNRQGLVNTEAFF. The DNA of the CDR3 is TGTGCCAGCAGCAACAGACAGGGGCTGGTGAACACTGAAGCTTTCTTT.

This clone was seen a handful of times. V is TRBV28 and J is TRBJ1-2; weak D call: TRBD1 (5 bases). CDR3 length: 15 residues. V lost 5 bases, J lost 3 bases, and 16 bases lay in between. Germline CDR1 is MDHEN and CDR2 is SYDVKM. The CDR3 loop reads CASSADSVRDYGYTF. The CDR3 bases are TGTGCCAGCAGTGCAGACAGTGTGAGAGACTATGGCTACACCTTC.